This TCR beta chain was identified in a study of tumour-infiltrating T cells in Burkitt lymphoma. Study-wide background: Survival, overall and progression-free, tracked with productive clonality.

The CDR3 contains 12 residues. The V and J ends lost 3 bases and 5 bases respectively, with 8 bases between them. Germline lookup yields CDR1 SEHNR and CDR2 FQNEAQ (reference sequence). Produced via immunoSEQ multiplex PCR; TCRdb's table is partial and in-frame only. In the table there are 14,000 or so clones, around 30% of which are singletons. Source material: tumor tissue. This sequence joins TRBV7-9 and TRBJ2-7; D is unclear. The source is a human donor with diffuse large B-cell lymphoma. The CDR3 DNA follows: TGTGCCAGCAGCTTCACAGTCGACGAGCAGTACTTC. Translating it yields CASSFTVDEQYF.